This T cell receptor beta chain originates from a study of blood T cell repertoires in COVID-19. On the study more broadly: Some COVID-19 samples were acute and others convalescent; all came from the United States, Italy and Spain.

The CDR3 consists of 15 residues. The V gene lost 4 bases and the J gene lost 2 bases, with 12 bases spanning the gap. Germline lookup yields CDR1 MNHEY and CDR2 SVGAGI. The repertoire was sequenced with immunoSEQ multiplex PCR; TCRdb's copy has only in-frame clones and lacks some. The repertoire holds some 150,000 clones, 87% seen once, with 3.9% in the top ten. The receptor's source is a woman in her sixties or seventies who had recovered from COVID-19. The chain recombines TRBV6-5 with TRBJ1-5; tentatively, D is TRBD1 (5 bases). Sequenced: peripheral blood. In nucleotides, the CDR3 is TGTGCCAGCAGTTCTCTAGGGGTGGGCAATCAGCCCCAGCATTTT. This translates into CASSSLGVGNQPQHF.